One and the same sample provided the 16 T cell receptor beta chains below, sequenced in a study of shared clonotypes between healthy human individuals. CD45RO-negative CD8 cells positively selected for CCR7 made up the naive population, which excluded terminally differentiated effector memory CD45RA+ cells. TCRdb's copy holds only in-frame clones and misses some; the assay was immunoSEQ multiplex PCR. The table records millions of clones, around 96% of them present only once. The specimen sequenced was naive CD8+ T cells sorted from blood. The receptors originated from a man younger than 30 in good health.

This rearrangement joins TRBV25-1 to TRBJ2-7; perhaps TRBD1 as D (6 bases). V was clipped by 6 bases and J by 6 bases, with 9 bases between them. The CDR3 is 11 amino acids. From germline, CDR1 is MGHDK and CDR2 SYGVNS. DNA for the CDR3: TGTGCCAGCAGAATAGGGGGCGAGCAGTACTTC. This sequence encodes CASRIGGEQYF.

The chain uses TRBV2 and TRBJ1-2, with D maybe TRBD1 (5 bases). Germline CDR1 SNHLY, CDR2 FYNNEI. Trimming left V 1 base short and J 5 bases short, with 20 bases between. This CDR3 has 17 residues. The CDR3 protein is CASSEVGHTSEGYGYTF. CDR3 bases: TGTGCCAGCAGTGAAGTTGGACACACGTCCGAGGGATATGGCTACACCTTC.

V and J are TRBV6-6 and TRBJ1-1, with TRBD1 as a possible D gene (6 bases). CDR3 length equals 13 residues. Trimming removed 6 bases at V and 5 bases at J, with 13 bases between. Germline V gene data show CDR1 as MNHNY and CDR2 as SVGAGI (reference sequence). CDR3 in amino acids: CASSETGRTEAFF. The DNA of the CDR3 is TGTGCCAGCAGCGAAACAGGGAGGACTGAAGCTTTCTTT.

The chain combines TRBV7-9 with TRBJ1-4; D may be TRBD1 (6 bases). The CDR3 contains 16 residues. The ends were cut back, 5 bases at V and 0 bases at J, with 13 bases in the middle. Germline assignment: CDR1 SEHNR and CDR2 FQNEAQ (reference sequence). In DNA form, the CDR3 reads TGTGCCAGCAGCCCAGGGACACTTGCAACTAATGAAAAACTGTTTTTT. It codes for CASSPGTLATNEKLFF.

A remark on this clone: The same CDR3 arises from other DNA sequences in this sample as well. The chain combines TRBV9 with TRBJ1-2; 9 positions match TRBD1. CDR1 is SGDLS, CDR2 YYNGEE, per germline. The CDR3 loop spans 15 amino acids. Losses at the gene ends were 0 bases for V and 2 bases for J; bases not matched to a gene: 2. The CDR3 here is CASSVGQGVNYGYTF. CDR3 in DNA: TGTGCCAGCAGCGTAGGACAGGGGGTAAACTATGGCTACACCTTC.

The chain recombines TRBV27 with TRBJ1-1; 10 bases agree with TRBD1. Losses at the gene ends were 5 bases for V and 5 bases for J; bases not matched to a gene: 11. Germline V gene data show CDR1 as MNHEY and CDR2 as SMNVEV (reference sequence). CDR3 size: 16 residues. CDR3 DNA: TGTGCCAGCAGTCCGCTGATGGGGACAGGGGTGACTGAAGCTTTCTTT. Translation gives CASSPLMGTGVTEAFF.

The chain employs TRBV30 and TRBJ2-7, with D tentatively TRBD1 (5 bases). CDR1 is GTSNPN, CDR2 SVGIG, per germline (reference sequence). The V gene lost 0 bases and the J gene lost 6 bases, with 12 bases spanning the gap. The CDR3 consists of 13 residues. The CDR3 region has the DNA TGTGCCTGGAGTGTAGGGGCAGGGTCCGAGCAGTACTTC. Encoded protein: CAWSVGAGSEQYF.

The chain combines TRBV5-1 with TRBJ2-5; D is unclear. The V end lost 3 bases, the J end lost 7 bases, and 10 bases lay between the germline ends. Germline assignment: CDR1 SGHRS and CDR2 YFSETQ. This CDR3 region has 12 residues. The CDR3 protein is CASSYPGVTQYF. In DNA form, the CDR3 reads TGCGCCAGCAGCTACCCGGGTGTGACCCAGTACTTC.

This clone showed up just a few times. The V gene is TRBV5-1, the J gene TRBJ1-6; a weak D match, TRBD1 (6 bases). This CDR3 is 17 amino acids long. Germline loops: CDR1 SGHRS, CDR2 YFSETQ. The V and J ends lost 3 bases and 9 bases respectively, with 22 bases between them. CDR3 protein: CASSSGPGHGKSSPLHF. The CDR3 bases are TGCGCCAGCAGCTCCGGGCCGGGACACGGCAAATCTTCACCCCTCCACTTT.

The chain links TRBV4-1 to TRBJ1-4; D not certain. The CDR3 has 16 amino acids. CDR1 MGHRA and CDR2 YSYEKL come from the germline V gene. The ends were cut back, 2 bases at V and 2 bases at J, with 12 bases in the middle. The CDR3 sequence is CASSQFGTPTNEKLFF. The CDR3 bases are TGCGCCAGCAGCCAATTCGGAACACCGACTAATGAAAAACTGTTTTTT.

The chain is built from TRBV4-3 and TRBJ2-1; 7 bases are shared with TRBD2. Germline CDR1 LGHNA, CDR2 YSLEER. This CDR3 is built from 14 residues. With 3 bases clipped from V and 5 bases from J, the junction kept 4 bases outside the gene matches. The CDR3 DNA sequence: TGCGCCAGCAGCCATCTCACTAGCGACAATGAGCAGTTCTTC. Encoded protein: CASSHLTSDNEQFF.

For this clone: Other DNA sequences in this sample translate to the same CDR3. The chain has TRBV10-2 and TRBJ2-3; D call uncertain. CDR3 length: 11 residues. With 2 bases removed from V and 3 bases from J, the gap between germline ends came to 0 bases. Germline loops: CDR1 WSHSY, CDR2 SAAADI. The CDR3 sequence: CASSETDTQYF. Written as DNA, the CDR3 is TGCGCCAGCAGTGAGACAGATACGCAGTATTTT.

This rearrangement joins TRBV6-5 to TRBJ1-2; D unresolved. This CDR3 spans 12 amino acids. Trimming removed 8 bases from V and 4 bases from J, with 11 bases in between. CDR1 and CDR2 from the germline V gene are MNHEY and SVGAGI. CDR3 loop: CASLWGGYGYTF. CDR3 in DNA: TGTGCCAGCCTATGGGGTGGCTATGGCTACACCTTC.

The chain has TRBV7-8 and TRBJ2-1; D remains unclear. The CDR3 covers 14 residues. V lost 5 bases, J lost 9 bases, and 17 bases lay in between. Germline lookup yields CDR1 SGHVS and CDR2 FQNEAQ. Here the CDR3 DNA reads TGTGCCAGCAGCGAGGAGAGAGCCCAGCCTGAGCAGTTCTTC. Amino acids: CASSEERAQPEQFF.

The chain couples TRBV9 to TRBJ2-5, with TRBD1 as a possible D gene (7 bases). Germline V gene data show CDR1 as SGDLS and CDR2 as YYNGEE. CDR3 length: 15 residues. Trimming took off 3 bases at V and 1 base at J, with 13 bases between the two ends. The CDR3 nucleotides read TGTGCCAGCAGCGGATACAGGGGACTCCAAGAGACCCAGTACTTC. Amino acids: CASSGYRGLQETQYF.

The gene calls are TRBV5-1 and TRBJ2-7; TRBD2 agrees at 12 bases. This CDR3 is built from 14 residues. The V gene end was trimmed by 4 bases and the J gene end by 6 bases; junction bases not matched to a gene: 5. CDR1 and CDR2 (germline): SGHRS, YFSETQ. CDR3 DNA: TGCGCCAGCAGCCCCCTAGCGGGAGGGGTCGAGCAGTACTTC. Its translation: CASSPLAGGVEQYF. Looking up the rest from reference TRBV5-1 and TRBJ2-7 gives the full variable domain: KAGVTQTPRYLIKTRGQQVTLSCSPISGHRSVSWYQQTPGQGLQFLFEYFSETQRNKGNFPGRFSGRQFSNSRSEMNVSTLELGDSALYLCASSPLAGGVEQYFGPGTRLTVT.